The T cell receptor beta chain described here comes from a study of blood T cell repertoires in COVID-19. This clone came up once. Only in-frame clones appear in the TCRdb table, and some are missing; sequencing was by immunoSEQ multiplex PCR. The table has about 160,000 clones, roughly 90% seen once. The sample taken for sequencing was PBMCs or T cells enriched from blood (not recorded which). The source is a woman between 45 and 60 years old who had recovered from COVID-19.

This chain's CDR3 is CASSLGWDRLKMNTEAFF. The CDR3, as DNA: TGTGCCAGCAGCTTAGGCTGGGACAGGTTAAAGATGAACACTGAAGCTTTCTTT. The V call is TRBV7-9, the J call TRBJ1-1; 8 bases align to TRBD1. Looked up from germline, CDR1 is SEHNR and CDR2 is FQNEAQ (reference sequence). V lost 1 base and J lost 0; bases outside the gene matches: 10. The CDR3 extends over 18 amino acids.